This passage covers 8 T cell receptor beta chains from one sample sequenced in a study of CD8 T cells in ankylosing spondylitis. Findings and caveats of the study: A TCR beta motif of 7 to 9 highly homologous variants seemed to mark ankylosing spondylitis blood.

Each CDR3 protein gets one entry after TCRdb re-called the 5' RACE reads with MiXCR. The repertoire holds around 770,000 distinct CDR3 sequences, roughly 12% seen once, with less than 0.65% in the top ten. These TCRs are of unknown antigen specificity. The sequencing sample was made of blood, either unsorted or a sorted T cell fraction (not recorded which). The receptors shown here come from a male donor with ankylosing spondylitis.

DNA of the CDR3: TGTGCCAGCAGCTTGAGTACAGTGGGGGAGACCCAGTACTTC. Its translation is CASSLSTVGETQYF. The chain uses TRBV5-5 and TRBJ2-5; D is undetermined. The CDR3 has 14 amino acids. Trimming took 1 base from V and 5 from J, leaving 12 bases between them. Germline lookup yields CDR1 SGHKS and CDR2 YYEKEE (reference sequence).

There are a few counts of this clonotype. This chain connects TRBV7-9 to TRBJ1-1; 9 bases are shared with TRBD1. V lost 0 bases and J lost 4; bases outside the gene matches: 6. Germline V gene data show CDR1 as SEHNR and CDR2 as FQNEAQ (reference sequence). The CDR3 runs 16 residues. The CDR3 coding sequence is TGTGCCAGCAGCTTAGCTGGACAGGGGATAGGCACTGAAGCTTTCTTT. It translates to CASSLAGQGIGTEAFF.

This clonotype has just one count. The chain uses TRBV27 and TRBJ1-4; D gene uncertain. This CDR3 contains 15 residues. The ends were cut back, 4 bases at V and 3 bases at J, with 12 bases in the middle. Germline V gene data show CDR1 as MNHEY and CDR2 as SMNVEV (reference sequence). The CDR3 bases are TGTGCCAGCAGTTCATACACCGGTTCTAATGAAAAACTGTTTTTT. Its translation is CASSSYTGSNEKLFF.

This clonotype has at least ten counts. The J gene is TRBJ2-1, the V gene TRBV7-2; 7 nucleotides match TRBD1. The CDR3 consists of 13 residues. V was clipped by 5 bases and J by 9 bases; unmatched bases: 7. Per germline, CDR1 SGHTA and CDR2 FQGNSA. CDR3 nucleotides: TGTGCCAGCAGCCCCCGACAGGGTACTGAGCAGTTCTTC. Translation: CASSPRQGTEQFF. The full variable domain, in which reference TRBV7-2 and TRBJ2-1 provide the parts outside the CDR3, is GAGVSQSPSNKVTEKGKDVELRCDPISGHTALYWYRQSLGQGLEFLIYFQGNSAPDKSGLPSDRFSAERTGGSVSTLTIQRTQQEDSAVYLCASSPRQGTEQFFGPGTRLTVL.

For the CDR3, the DNA is TGCGCCAGCGGTTTAGGGGAACCCACCGGGGAGCTGTTTTTT. Encoded protein: CASGLGEPTGELFF. The V and J genes are TRBV5-1 and TRBJ2-2; tentative D call: TRBD1 (5 bases). The V end lost 7 bases, the J end lost 4 bases, and 14 bases lay between the germline ends. The CDR3 spans 14 residues. Germline values: CDR1 SGHRS, CDR2 YFSETQ.

V and J are TRBV20-1 and TRBJ1-1; D is unclear. The germline V and J ends were trimmed by 0 bases and 1 base, with 18 bases remaining between them. The germline gives CDR1 DFQATT, CDR2 SNEGSKA (reference sequence). The CDR3 covers 17 residues. Here the CDR3 DNA reads TGCAGTGCTAGAGATAACACCGCTACAACACCGAACACTGAAGCTTTCTTT. This sequence encodes CSARDNTATTPNTEAFF.

This clonotype appeared many times. The genes are TRBV29-1 and TRBJ2-7, with 9 bases that match TRBD1. Trimming removed 4 bases from V and 5 bases from J; junction bases left unmatched: 6. CDR3 length equals 13 residues. The germline V gene encodes CDR1 SQVTM and CDR2 ANQGSEA. The CDR3 coding sequence is TGCAGCGTTGCCCGAGGGACAGGGAACGAGCAGTACTTC. Its protein product is CSVARGTGNEQYF.

The chain has TRBV20-1 and TRBJ2-5; tentative D call: TRBD2 (7 bases). With 5 bases removed from V and 5 bases from J, the gap between germline ends came to 21 bases. This CDR3 is 15 amino acids long. Per germline, CDR1 DFQATT and CDR2 SNEGSKA (reference sequence). Here the CDR3 reads CSAWGGRGVGETQYF. The DNA for the CDR3 is TGCAGTGCTTGGGGGGGCAGGGGAGTTGGGGAGACCCAGTACTTC.